This T cell receptor (beta chain) was recorded in a study of control samples from healthy donors and cancer patients. This CDR3 contains 17 residues. Germline lookup yields CDR1 SGHDN and CDR2 FVKESK. V was cut by 1 base and J by 9 bases, with 19 bases left in between. The assay was immunoSEQ multiplex PCR, and TCRdb's table has in-frame clones only and misses some. The data show roughly 150,000 clones, around 90% seen once. The chain is built from TRBV14 and TRBJ1-6; possibly TRBD1 for D (5 bases). The receptor comes from a young man in good health. The sample taken for sequencing was blood. In DNA, the CDR3 is TGTGCCAGCAGCCAAGGGACGGGCCTGGGGGAGTTTTCACCCCTCCACTTT. Encoded protein: CASSQGTGLGEFSPLHF.